This TCR beta chain stems from a study of graft-versus-host responses after intestinal transplantation. About the study: All recipients were transplanted with multivisceral, liver-intestinal, or isolated intestinal grafts.

As regards this clone: The antigen remains unidentified.

The CDR3 is made up of 11 amino acids. After removal of 6 bases from V and 5 bases from J, the junction contained 1 base not matched to a gene. CDR1 and CDR2 from the germline V gene are SNHLY and FYNNEI. This table comes from immunoSEQ multiplex PCR, and its TCRdb copy is limited to in-frame clones, with some not included. The sample has about 120,000 clones; around 95% are singletons. The chain combines TRBV2 with TRBJ2-7, with 7 bases fitting TRBD1. The material sequenced was unstimulated CD8+ T cells sorted from spleen or lymph node cells, taken before intestinal transplant. The sequence was collected from a human donor who received an intestinal transplant. CDR3 protein: CASSDRDEQYF. For the CDR3, the DNA is TGTGCCAGCAGCGACAGGGACGAGCAGTACTTC.